This is a list of T cell receptor beta chains from one sample in a study of blood T cells in healthy people across ages. TCRdb called the 5' RACE reads again in MiXCR, with one record for every CDR3 protein. The table lists fewer than 750,000 distinct CDR3 sequences, 40% to 55% of them singletons, with around 23% in the top ten. The sample comprised blood. The receptors were gathered from a man at least 80 years old in good health. CDR3s include the opening cysteine and the closing phenylalanine or tryptophan. The D gene is left open where the match is weak. Clone size is stated in some rows and not others, as once, few, many or a class when expanded.

clone size	D gene	J gene	V gene	CDR3 DNA	CDR3 protein
NA	TRBD2	TRBJ2-5	TRBV6-2/TRBV6-3	TGTGCCAGCAGACTCCGTGGGAGCGGGAGACGAGGGCAGTACTTC	CASRLRGSGRRGQYF
many	TRBD2	TRBJ2-7	TRBV6-5	TGTGCCAGCAGTTTCGGGGGGAGTCTTGGGGAGCAGTACTTC	CASSFGGSLGEQYF
many	TRBD1	TRBJ2-6	TRBV6-5	TGTGCCAGCAGTTACCTCCCGGGACAGAGAATCTCTGGGGCCAACGTCCTGACTTTC	CASSYLPGQRISGANVLTF
NA	TRBD1	TRBJ1-1	TRBV3-1	TGTGCCAGCACCCTGGGACAGCCGAACACTGAAGCTTTCTTT	CASTLGQPNTEAFF
NA	NA	TRBJ1-5	TRBV7-2	TGTGCCAGCAGCTCGGACACCTATCAGCCCCAGCATTTT	CASSSDTYQPQHF
NA	NA	TRBJ2-1	TRBV5-1	TGCGCCAGCAGCTTGGGGGGAGACGGCAATGAGCAGTTCTTC	CASSLGGDGNEQFF
NA	TRBD1	TRBJ1-5	TRBV2	TGTGCTAGTCAACTATCCGGGACAGGCAATCAGCCCCAGCATTTT	CASQLSGTGNQPQHF
NA	TRBD1	TRBJ1-4	TRBV3-1	TGTGCCAGCAGCCCCCACCTCCCGGGACAGCATACTAAAAAACTGTTTTTT	CASSPHLPGQHTKKLFF
NA	TRBD2	TRBJ2-3	TRBV6-2/TRBV6-3	TGTGCCAGCAGCCCGCCGACTAGCCCGACGGACACAGATACGCAGTATTTT	CASSPPTSPTDTDTQYF
NA	NA	TRBJ1-2	TRBV20-1	TGCAGTGCCAAATCGGGGACGTCGGGGAGCTACACCTTC	CSAKSGTSGSYTF
NA	NA	TRBJ1-1	TRBV20-1	TGCAGTGCTAAAGGGGGAGCGCCCATGAACACTGAAGCTTTCTTT	CSAKGGAPMNTEAFF
NA	NA	TRBJ2-7	TRBV12-3/TRBV12-4	TGTGCCAGCAGTAGTCTATGGGGGCGTACGAATGAGCAGTACTTC	CASSSLWGRTNEQYF
NA	TRBD1	TRBJ1-2	TRBV7-2	TGTGCCAGCAGCAGCGACAGGGGAGGGTCCTACACCTTC	CASSSDRGGSYTF
NA	TRBD2	TRBJ2-6	TRBV6-2/TRBV6-3	TGTGCCAGCAGGTCCCTAGCGGGATACTCTGGGGCCAACGTCCTGACTTTC	CASRSLAGYSGANVLTF
NA	NA	TRBJ1-2	TRBV29-1	TGCAGCGCAGACGGGGGGTATGGCTACACCTTC	CSADGGYGYTF
once	TRBD1	TRBJ1-2	TRBV12-5	TGTGCTAGTGGTTTGGTAATAAAGAGTACAGGGGGCGCGCAGGATGGCTACACCTTC	CASGLVIKSTGGAQDGYTF
many	NA	TRBJ2-7	TRBV10-3	TGTGCCATCAGTGAGTCTGAGGTCTCCTACGAGCAGTACTTC	CAISESEVSYEQYF
NA	TRBD1	TRBJ1-6	TRBV7-2	TGTGCCAGCAGCTTATCGGTAGCGGGGACAGGGGGGTCACCCCTCCACTTT	CASSLSVAGTGGSPLHF
NA	NA	TRBJ2-1	TRBV6-6	TGTGCCAGCAGTTACCTAGCAAGGTCCTACAATGAGCAGTTCTTC	CASSYLARSYNEQFF
NA	NA	TRBJ2-1	TRBV20-1	TGCAGTGCCCACCAATCTGGGCAGGGCTATGAGCAGTTCTTC	CSAHQSGQGYEQFF
NA	NA	TRBJ1-1	TRBV7-9	TGTGCCAGCAGCCCATTCCAGGGGTCGGCTTTCTTT	CASSPFQGSAFF
NA	NA	TRBJ1-4	TRBV7-9	TGTGCCAGCAGCCGGGACTCCTCGGGGGAAAAACTGTTTTTT	CASSRDSSGEKLFF
many	NA	TRBJ2-5	TRBV12-3/TRBV12-4	TGTGCCAGCAGGGACCTCAGGGGCACAGAGACCCAGTACTTC	CASRDLRGTETQYF
NA	NA	TRBJ2-4	TRBV5-6	TGTGCCAGCAGCCCGGGACCGCAAAACATTCAGTACTTC	CASSPGPQNIQYF
NA	NA	TRBJ2-5	TRBV29-1	TGCAGCGTTGACCCGGGGGCAGAGACCCAGTACTTC	CSVDPGAETQYF
NA	NA	TRBJ2-3	TRBV7-3	TGTGCCAGCAGTGATCGTGGGAGGCCAGATACGCAGTATTTT	CASSDRGRPDTQYF